This record covers a single TCR beta chain. The V gene lost 6 bases and the J gene lost 14 bases, with 20 bases spanning the gap. The CDR3 has 13 residues. Germline CDR1 reads SNHLY; CDR2 reads FYNNEI. The record originates from a study of blood T cell repertoires in COVID-19. As for the study in general: In each case, the material was cDNA or gDNA derived from T cells, B-cell-depleted T cells, or PBMCs.

Sequencing was performed with immunoSEQ multiplex PCR; in TCRdb, only in-frame clones are kept and a portion is missing. The sample shows about 400,000 clones, over 75% of them seen only once. Material for sequencing was PBMCs or T cells enriched from blood (not recorded which). The rearrangement uses TRBV2 and TRBJ2-4; possible D gene TRBD1, 6 bases. The clonotype was recovered from a woman aged 40 to 50 with acute COVID-19. The CDR3 is CASSLSQGKGEYF. The CDR3 coding sequence is TGTGCCAGCAGCTTGAGCCAGGGGAAGGGGGAGTACTTC.